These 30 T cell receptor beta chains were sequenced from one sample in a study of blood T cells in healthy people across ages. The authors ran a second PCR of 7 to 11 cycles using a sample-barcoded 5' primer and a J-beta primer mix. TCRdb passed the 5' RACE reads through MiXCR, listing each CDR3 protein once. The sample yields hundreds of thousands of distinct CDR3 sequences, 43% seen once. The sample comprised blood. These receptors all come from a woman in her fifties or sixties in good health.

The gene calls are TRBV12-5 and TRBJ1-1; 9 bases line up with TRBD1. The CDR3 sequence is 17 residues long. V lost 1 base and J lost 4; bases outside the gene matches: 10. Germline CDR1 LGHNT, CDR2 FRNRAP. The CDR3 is CASGLAGTGSPVTEAFF. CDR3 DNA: TGTGCTAGTGGTTTGGCAGGGACAGGGTCTCCCGTCACTGAAGCTTTCTTT.

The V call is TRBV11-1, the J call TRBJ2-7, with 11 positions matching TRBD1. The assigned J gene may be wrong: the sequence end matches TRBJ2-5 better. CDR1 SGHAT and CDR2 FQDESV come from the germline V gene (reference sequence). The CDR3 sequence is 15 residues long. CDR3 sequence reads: CASSSRDRGLETQYF. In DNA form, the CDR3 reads TGTGCCAGCAGCTCCCGGGACAGGGGGTTGGAGACCCAGTACTTC.

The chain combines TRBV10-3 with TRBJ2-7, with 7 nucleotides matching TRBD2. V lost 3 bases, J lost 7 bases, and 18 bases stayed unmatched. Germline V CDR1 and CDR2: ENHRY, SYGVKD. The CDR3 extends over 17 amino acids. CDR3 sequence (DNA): TGTGCCATCAGTGAAATTGCGGGAGAAAGCTCCTACAATGAGCAGTACTTC. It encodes CAISEIAGESSYNEQYF.

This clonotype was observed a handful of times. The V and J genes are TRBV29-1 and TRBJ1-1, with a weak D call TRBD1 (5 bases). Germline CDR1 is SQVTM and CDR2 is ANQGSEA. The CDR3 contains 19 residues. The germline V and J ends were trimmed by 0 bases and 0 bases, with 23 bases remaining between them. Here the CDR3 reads CSVEEWVDSRGLLNTEAFF. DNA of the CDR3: TGCAGCGTTGAAGAATGGGTAGACAGTAGAGGACTCCTGAACACTGAAGCTTTCTTT.

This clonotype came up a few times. The CDR3 coding sequence is TGCAGTGCTAGGCAACTAGCGGGGGGCCTGACAGATACGCAGTATTTT. This encodes CSARQLAGGLTDTQYF. The rearrangement joins TRBV20-1 to TRBJ2-3, with 12 bases aligning to TRBD2. Germline V gives CDR1 DFQATT, CDR2 SNEGSKA (reference sequence). The CDR3 loop spans 16 amino acids. V gave up 3 bases and J gave up 3 bases; unmatched junction bases: 7.

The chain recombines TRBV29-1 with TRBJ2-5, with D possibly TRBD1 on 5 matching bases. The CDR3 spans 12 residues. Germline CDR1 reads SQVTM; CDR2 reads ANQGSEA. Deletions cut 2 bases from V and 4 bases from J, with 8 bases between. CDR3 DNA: TGCAGCGTTGAAAGGGGCGCAGAGACCCAGTACTTC. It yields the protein CSVERGAETQYF. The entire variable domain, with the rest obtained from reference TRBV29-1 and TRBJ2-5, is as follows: SAVISQKPSRDICQRGTSLTIQCQVDSQVTMMFWYRQQPGQSLTLIATANQGSEATYESGFVIDKFPISRPNLTFSTLTVSNMSPEDSSIYLCSVERGAETQYFGPGTRLLVL.

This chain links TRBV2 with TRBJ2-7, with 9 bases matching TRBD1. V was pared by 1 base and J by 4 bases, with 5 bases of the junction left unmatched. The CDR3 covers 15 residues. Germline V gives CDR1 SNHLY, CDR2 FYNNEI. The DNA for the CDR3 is TGTGCCAGCAGTGAAGGGCCGGGACAGGGATACGAGCAGTACTTC. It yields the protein CASSEGPGQGYEQYF.

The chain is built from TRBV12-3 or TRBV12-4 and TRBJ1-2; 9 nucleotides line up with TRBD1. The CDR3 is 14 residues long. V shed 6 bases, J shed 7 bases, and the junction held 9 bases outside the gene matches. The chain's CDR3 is CASRPGQGFSGYTF. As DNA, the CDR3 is TGTGCCAGCAGGCCGGGACAGGGATTTTCTGGCTACACCTTC.

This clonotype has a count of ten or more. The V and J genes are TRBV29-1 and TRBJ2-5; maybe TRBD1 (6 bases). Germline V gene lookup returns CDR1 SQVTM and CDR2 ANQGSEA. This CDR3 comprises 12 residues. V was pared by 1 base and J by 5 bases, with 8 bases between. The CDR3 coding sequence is TGCAGCGTTGAAGTGCAGGGGGAGACCCAGTACTTC. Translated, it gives CSVEVQGETQYF.

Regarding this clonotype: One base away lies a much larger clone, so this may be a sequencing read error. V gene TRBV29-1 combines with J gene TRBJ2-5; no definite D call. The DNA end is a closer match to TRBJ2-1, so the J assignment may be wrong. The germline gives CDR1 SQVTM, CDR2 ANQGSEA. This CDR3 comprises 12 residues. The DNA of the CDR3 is TGCAGCGTTCTCCCGGGCCAAGAGACCCAGTTCTTC. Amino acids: CSVLPGQETQFF.

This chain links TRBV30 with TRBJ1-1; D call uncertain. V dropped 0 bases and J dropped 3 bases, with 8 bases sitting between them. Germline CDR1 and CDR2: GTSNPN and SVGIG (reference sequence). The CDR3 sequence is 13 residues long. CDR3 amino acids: CAWSVSGYTEAFF. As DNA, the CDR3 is TGTGCCTGGAGTGTATCAGGATACACTGAAGCTTTCTTT.

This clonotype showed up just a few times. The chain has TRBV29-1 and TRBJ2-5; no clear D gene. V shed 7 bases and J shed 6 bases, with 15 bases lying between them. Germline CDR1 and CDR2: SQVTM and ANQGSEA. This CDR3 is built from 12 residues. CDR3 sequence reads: CSGIAEFQTQYF. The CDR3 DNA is TGCAGCGGGATCGCGGAGTTTCAGACCCAGTACTTC.

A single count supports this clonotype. The CDR3 region is CASSLPGGRPTQYF. The CDR3 nucleotides are TGCGCCAGCAGCCTCCCCGGTGGAAGACCGACCCAGTACTTC. V gene TRBV5-1 combines with J gene TRBJ2-5; D unresolved. V was clipped by 4 bases and J by 7 bases, with 17 bases between them. This CDR3 region has 14 residues. Germline values: CDR1 SGHRS, CDR2 YFSETQ.

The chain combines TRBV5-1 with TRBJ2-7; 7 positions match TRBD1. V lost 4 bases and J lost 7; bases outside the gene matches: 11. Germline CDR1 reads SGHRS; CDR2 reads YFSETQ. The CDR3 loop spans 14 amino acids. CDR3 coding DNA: TGCGCCAGCAGCGCGACAGGGCTTGGTGAAGAGCAGTACTTC. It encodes CASSATGLGEEQYF.

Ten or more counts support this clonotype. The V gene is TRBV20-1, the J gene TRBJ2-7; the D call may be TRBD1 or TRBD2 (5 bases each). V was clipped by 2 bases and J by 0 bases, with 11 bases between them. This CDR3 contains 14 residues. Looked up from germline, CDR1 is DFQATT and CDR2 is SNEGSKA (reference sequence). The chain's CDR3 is CSARMGRYSYEQYF. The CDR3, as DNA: TGCAGTGCTAGAATGGGACGGTACTCCTACGAGCAGTACTTC.

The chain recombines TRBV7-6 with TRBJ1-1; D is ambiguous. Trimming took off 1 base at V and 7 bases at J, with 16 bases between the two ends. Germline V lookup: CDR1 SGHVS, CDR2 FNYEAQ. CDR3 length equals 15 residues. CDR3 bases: TGTGCCAGCAGCTTAGTAGGCACTCGAACGGATGAAGCTTTCTTT. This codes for CASSLVGTRTDEAFF. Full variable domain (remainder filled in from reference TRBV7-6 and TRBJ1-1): GAGVSQSPRYKVTKRGQDVALRCDPISGHVSLYWYRQALGQGPEFLTYFNYEAQQDKSGLPNDRFSAERPEGSISTLTIQRTEQRDSAMYRCASSLVGTRTDEAFFGQGTRLTVV.

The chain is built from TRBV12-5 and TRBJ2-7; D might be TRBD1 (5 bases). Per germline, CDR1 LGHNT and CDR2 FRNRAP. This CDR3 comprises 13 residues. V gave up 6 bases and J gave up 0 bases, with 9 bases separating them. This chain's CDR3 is CASGSDSSYEQYF. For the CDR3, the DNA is TGTGCTAGTGGCTCCGACAGCTCCTACGAGCAGTACTTC.

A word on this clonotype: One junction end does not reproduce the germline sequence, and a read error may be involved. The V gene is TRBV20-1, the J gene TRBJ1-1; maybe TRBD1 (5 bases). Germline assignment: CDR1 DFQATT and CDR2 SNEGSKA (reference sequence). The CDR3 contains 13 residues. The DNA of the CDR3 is TGCAGTGCTAGCCTCGCCCCGGACACTAAAGCTTTCTTT. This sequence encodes CSASLAPDTKAFF.

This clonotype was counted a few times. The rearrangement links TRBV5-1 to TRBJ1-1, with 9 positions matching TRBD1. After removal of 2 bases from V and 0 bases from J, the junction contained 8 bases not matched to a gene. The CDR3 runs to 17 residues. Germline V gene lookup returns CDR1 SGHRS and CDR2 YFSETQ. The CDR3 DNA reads TGCGCCAGCAGCTTTATCCCGGGACAGGGTATGAACACTGAAGCTTTCTTT. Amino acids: CASSFIPGQGMNTEAFF.

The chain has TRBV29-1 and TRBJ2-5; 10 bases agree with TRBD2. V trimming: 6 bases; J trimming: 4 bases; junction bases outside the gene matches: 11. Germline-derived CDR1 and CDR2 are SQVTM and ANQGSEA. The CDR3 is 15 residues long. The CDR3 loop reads CSVLQGAGGVETQYF. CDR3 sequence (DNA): TGCAGCGTGCTCCAGGGAGCGGGAGGGGTAGAGACCCAGTACTTC.

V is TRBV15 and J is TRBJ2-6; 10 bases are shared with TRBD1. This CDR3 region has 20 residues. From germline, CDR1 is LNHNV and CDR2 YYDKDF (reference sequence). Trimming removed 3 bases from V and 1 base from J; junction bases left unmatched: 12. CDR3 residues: CATSSLLGDRGMSGANVLTF. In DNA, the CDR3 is TGTGCCACCAGCAGCTTGCTCGGGGACAGGGGAATGTCTGGGGCCAACGTCCTGACTTTC. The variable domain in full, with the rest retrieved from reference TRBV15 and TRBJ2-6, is DAMVIQNPRYQVTQFGKPVTLSCSQTLNHNVMYWYQQKSSQAPKLLFHYYDKDFNNEADTPDNFQSRRPNTSFCFLDIRSPGLGDTAMYLCATSSLLGDRGMSGANVLTFGAGSRLTVL.

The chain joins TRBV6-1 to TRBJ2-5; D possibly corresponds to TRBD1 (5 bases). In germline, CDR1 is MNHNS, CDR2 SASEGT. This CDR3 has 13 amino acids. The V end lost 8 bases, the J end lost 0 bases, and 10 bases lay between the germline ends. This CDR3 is CASAGMYQETQYF. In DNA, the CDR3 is TGTGCCAGCGCAGGGATGTACCAAGAGACCCAGTACTTC.

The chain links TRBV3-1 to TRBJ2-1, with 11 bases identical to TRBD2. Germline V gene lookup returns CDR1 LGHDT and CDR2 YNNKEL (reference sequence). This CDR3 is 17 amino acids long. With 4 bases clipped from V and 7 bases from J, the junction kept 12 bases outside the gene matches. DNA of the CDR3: TGTGCCAGCAGCCTAGCGGGGGGGCCGGTGGCATGGAATGAGCAGTTCTTC. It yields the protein CASSLAGGPVAWNEQFF.

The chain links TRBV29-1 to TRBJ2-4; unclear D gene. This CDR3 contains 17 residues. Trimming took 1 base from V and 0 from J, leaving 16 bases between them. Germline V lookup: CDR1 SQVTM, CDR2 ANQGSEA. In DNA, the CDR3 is TGCAGCGTTGAAGTGCGAGGCGAACCCCTAGCCAAAAACATTCAGTACTTC. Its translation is CSVEVRGEPLAKNIQYF.

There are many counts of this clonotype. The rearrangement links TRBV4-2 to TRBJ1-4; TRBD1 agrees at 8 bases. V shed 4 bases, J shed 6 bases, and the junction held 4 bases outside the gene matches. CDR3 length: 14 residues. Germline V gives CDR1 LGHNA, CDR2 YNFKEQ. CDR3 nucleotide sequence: TGTGCCAGCAGCCTTGGACAGGGTGATGAAAAACTGTTTTTT. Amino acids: CASSLGQGDEKLFF.

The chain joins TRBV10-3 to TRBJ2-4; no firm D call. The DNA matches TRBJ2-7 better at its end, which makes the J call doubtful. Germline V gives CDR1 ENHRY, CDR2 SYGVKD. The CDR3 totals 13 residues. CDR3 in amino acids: CAISESIAYEQYF. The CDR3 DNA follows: TGTGCCATCAGTGAATCCATCGCCTACGAGCAGTACTTC.

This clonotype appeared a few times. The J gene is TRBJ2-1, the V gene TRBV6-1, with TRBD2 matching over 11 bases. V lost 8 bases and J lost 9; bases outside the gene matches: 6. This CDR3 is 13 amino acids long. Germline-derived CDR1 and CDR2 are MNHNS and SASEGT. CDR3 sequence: CASGALAGGEQFF. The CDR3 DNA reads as TGTGCCAGCGGGGCGCTAGCGGGAGGTGAGCAGTTCTTC.

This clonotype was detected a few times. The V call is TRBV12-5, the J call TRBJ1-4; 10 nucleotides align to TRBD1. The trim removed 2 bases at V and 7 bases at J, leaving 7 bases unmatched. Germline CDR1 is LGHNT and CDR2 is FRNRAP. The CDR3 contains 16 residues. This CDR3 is CASGLTPGQGSEKLFF. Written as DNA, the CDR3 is TGTGCTAGTGGTTTGACCCCGGGACAGGGGTCTGAAAAACTGTTTTTT.

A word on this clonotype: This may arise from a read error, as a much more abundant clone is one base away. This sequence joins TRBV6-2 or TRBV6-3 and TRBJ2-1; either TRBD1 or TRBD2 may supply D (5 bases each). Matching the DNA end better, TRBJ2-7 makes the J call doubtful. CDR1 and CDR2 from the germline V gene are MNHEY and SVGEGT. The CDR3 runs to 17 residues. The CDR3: CASTNRYGASSYNEQYF. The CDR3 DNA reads TGTGCCAGCACCAACAGATACGGGGCGAGCTCCTACAATGAGCAGTACTTC.

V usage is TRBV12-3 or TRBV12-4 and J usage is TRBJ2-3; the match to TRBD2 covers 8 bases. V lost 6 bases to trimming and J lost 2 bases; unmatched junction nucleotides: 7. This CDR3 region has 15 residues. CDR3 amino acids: CASSLTSAITDTQYF. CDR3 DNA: TGTGCCAGCAGCCTGACTAGCGCTATCACAGATACGCAGTATTTT.